These 7 T cell receptor beta chains originate from one sample sequenced in a study of blood T cells in healthy people across ages (dated by TCRdb to between 2015 and 2017). The method was 5' RACE. Sequencing used an Illumina HiSeq 2500. The second PCR ran for about 7 to 11 cycles and used a J-beta primer mix along with a sample-barcoded 5' primer. In-frame beta chains were kept once TCRdb had trimmed the public reads at Q25 with fastp and called clones with MiXCR. Rows with one shared CDR3 protein collapse into an entry with the most common genes and DNA. Counted in this sample were about a million distinct CDR3 sequences; 30% to 40% of them appeared once. Of the sample, around 13% falls within the top ten clones. Material: blood. These receptors all come from a man between 18 and 35 years old in good health.

This clonotype was seen a handful of times. The chain's CDR3 is CSAGRLGQLYSNQPQHF. The CDR3 DNA reads as TGCAGTGCAGGCAGGTTGGGGCAGCTCTATAGCAATCAGCCCCAGCATTTT. This chain joins TRBV20-1 and TRBJ1-5, with D possibly matching TRBD1 (5 bases). The CDR3 totals 17 residues. V dropped 6 bases and J dropped 0 bases, with 21 bases sitting between them. CDR1 DFQATT and CDR2 SNEGSKA come from the germline V gene (reference sequence).

The sample holds a few counts of this clonotype. The genes are TRBV10-3 and TRBJ2-1; D is perhaps TRBD2 (6 bases). The CDR3 covers 12 residues. Germline-derived CDR1 and CDR2 are ENHRY and SYGVKD. V was shortened by 6 bases and J by 6 bases, with 9 bases between the two germline ends. The CDR3 here is CAISGGGNEQFF. CDR3 sequence (DNA): TGTGCCATCAGCGGGGGTGGCAATGAGCAGTTCTTC.

V and J are TRBV9 and TRBJ2-1; no reliable D call. The J call could be wrong; TRBJ2-7 is a better fit for the DNA end. The germline V gene encodes CDR1 SGDLS and CDR2 YYNGEE. The CDR3 spans 13 residues. CDR3: CASSVETLNEQYF. The CDR3 DNA reads TGTGCCAGCAGCGTAGAAACGCTCAATGAGCAGTACTTC.

Only a few counts were recorded for this clonotype. V gene TRBV20-1 combines with J gene TRBJ1-2; perhaps TRBD1 as D (5 bases). The CDR3 is 15 residues long. CDR1 DFQATT and CDR2 SNEGSKA come from the germline V gene (reference sequence). Trimming stripped 0 bases from V and 2 bases from J, with 13 bases between. The CDR3 coding sequence is TGCAGTGCTAGAGATCGGTCAGGGTCCAACTATGGCTACACCTTC. It codes for CSARDRSGSNYGYTF.

As to this clonotype: One end of the junction is discordant with germline, which a read error may explain. The J gene is TRBJ2-4, the V gene TRBV25-1; D is possibly TRBD2 (5 bases). The CDR3 runs 16 residues. CDR1 and CDR2 (germline): MGHDK, SYGVNS. CDR3 in amino acids: CASSAYSYLAKNIRYF. CDR3 sequence (DNA): TGTGCCAGCAGTGCTTACAGTTACCTAGCCAAAAACATTCGGTACTTC. Full variable domain (rest looked up from reference TRBV25-1 and TRBJ2-4): EADIYQTPRYLVIGTGKKITLECSQTMGHDKMYWYQQDPGMELHLIHYSYGVNSTEKGDLSSESTVSRIRTEHFPLTLESARPSHTSQYLCASSAYSYLAKNIRYFGAGTRLSVL.

V is TRBV9 and J is TRBJ2-3, with TRBD1 identical over 9 bases. Losses at the gene ends were 0 bases for V and 5 bases for J; bases not matched to a gene: 4. Germline values: CDR1 SGDLS, CDR2 YYNGEE. This CDR3 has 15 residues. CDR3 sequence reads: CASSVEGQGQDTQYF. The CDR3 DNA follows: TGTGCCAGCAGCGTAGAGGGACAGGGTCAAGATACGCAGTATTTT.

The V and J genes are TRBV2 and TRBJ2-5; 8 bases agree with TRBD2. This CDR3 is built from 15 residues. Germline-derived CDR1 and CDR2 are SNHLY and FYNNEI. The junction had 13 bases not matched to a gene; V was cut back by 7 bases and J by 6 bases. The CDR3: CASTPSGGAGQTQYF. In DNA form, the CDR3 reads TGTGCCAGCACGCCATCCGGGGGGGCCGGACAGACCCAGTACTTC.